Described below is a single TCR beta chain sequence and its context. Data came from immunoSEQ multiplex PCR; TCRdb stores just in-frame clones and leaves some out. The data contain some 150,000 clones, 70% to 90% of them singletons. This record belongs to a study of T cell responses to AZD1222 COVID-19 vaccine. The V gene lost 1 base and the J gene lost 11 bases, with 5 bases spanning the gap. The CDR3 extends over 11 amino acids. The germline V gene has CDR1 SEHNR and CDR2 FQNEAQ (reference sequence). The sequenced sample was peripheral blood, obtained on day 0 of AZD1222 vaccination. This chain links TRBV7-9 with TRBJ1-4; maybe TRBD1 (5 bases). This sequence originates from an adult in good health. The CDR3 nucleotides read TGTGCCAGCAGCTTAGGGGACAAACTGTTTTTT. Translated: CASSLGDKLFF.